The present TCR beta chain was sequenced within a study of shared clonotypes between healthy human individuals. Trimming cost V 2 bases and J 5 bases, with 13 bases left between them. The CDR3 has 15 amino acids. CDR1 and CDR2 from the germline V gene are SGHVS and FQNEAQ. Measured with immunoSEQ multiplex PCR; TCRdb has only the in-frame clones, and not every one. The sample gives 1,400,000 or so clones, less than 99% of which show up once; roughly 0.36% is in the top ten. Sequenced input: naive CD4+ T cells sorted from blood. Subset defined: CD45RA+ positively selected. This chain links TRBV7-8 with TRBJ2-1; no definite D call. The sequence derives from a young man in good health. This CDR3 is CASSLFSRANNEQFF. Written as DNA, the CDR3 is TGTGCCAGCAGCTTATTTTCCAGAGCCAACAATGAGCAGTTCTTC.